A few counts support the clone carrying this T cell receptor (beta chain). The antigen is undetermined. A much larger clone differs from this one at a single base, so this may be a read error. Germline V gene sequence: CDR1 LGHNA, CDR2 YNFKEQ. This CDR3 is 11 amino acids long. The sample comes from a study of neurological immune-mediated disorders. Notes on the study in general: Patients with HTLV-1-associated myelopathy showed the most TCR clonal expansion. Those with multiple sclerosis showed the least, falling below healthy controls.

TCRdb re-derived calls from the 5' RACE reads in MiXCR, one entry per CDR3 protein. The sample comprises 80,000 to 95,000 distinct CDR3 sequences, 3% to 4% of which are singletons, and 2.5% to 3% rests with the top ten. This sequence was found in a woman between 50 and 59 years old with multiple sclerosis. The V and J genes are TRBV4-2 and TRBJ2-4, with unresolved D. The sequenced material came from PBMCs. The CDR3 nucleotides are TGTGCCAGCAGCCAGGAAAAAATTCAGTACTTC. Its protein product is CASSQEKIQYF.